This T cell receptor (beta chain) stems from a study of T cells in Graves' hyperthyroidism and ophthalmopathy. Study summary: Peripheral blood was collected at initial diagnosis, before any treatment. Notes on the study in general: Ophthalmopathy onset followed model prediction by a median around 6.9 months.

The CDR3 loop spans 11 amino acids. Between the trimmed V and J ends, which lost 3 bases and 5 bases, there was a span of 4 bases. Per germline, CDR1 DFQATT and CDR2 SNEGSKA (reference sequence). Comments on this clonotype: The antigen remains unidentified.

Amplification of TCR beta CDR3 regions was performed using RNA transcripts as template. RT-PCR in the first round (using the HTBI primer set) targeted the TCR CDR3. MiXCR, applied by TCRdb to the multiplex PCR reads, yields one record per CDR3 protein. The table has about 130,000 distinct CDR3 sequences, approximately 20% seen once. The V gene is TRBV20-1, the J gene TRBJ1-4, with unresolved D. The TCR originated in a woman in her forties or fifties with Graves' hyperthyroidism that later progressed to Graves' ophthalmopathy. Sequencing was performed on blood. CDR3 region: CSASWNEKLFF. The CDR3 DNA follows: TGCAGTGCTAGTTGGAATGAAAAACTGTTTTTT.